Following are 9 T cell receptor beta chains from one sample sequenced in a study of technical replicates of blood from several donors. Generated by immunoSEQ multiplex PCR, the TCRdb table keeps only in-frame clones and is missing some. Of roughly 12,000 clones in the sample, almost 95% were seen once. Sample: PBMCs. Receptors originate from a human donor in good health.

The chain joins TRBV2 to TRBJ1-1, with a weak D call TRBD1 (5 bases). There are 12 residues in the CDR3. Trimming took off 6 bases at V and 11 bases at J, with 16 bases between the two ends. Germline CDR1 and CDR2: SNHLY and FYNNEI. The CDR3 DNA reads as TGTGCCAGCAGGGACAACAGGAACGAGGCTTTCTTT. Protein: CASRDNRNEAFF. Variable domain in full (rest from reference TRBV2 and TRBJ1-1): EPEVTQTPSHQVTQMGQEVILRCVPISNHLYFYWYRQILGQKVEFLVSFYNNEISEKSEIFDDQFSVERPDGSNFTLKIRSTKLEDSAMYFCASRDNRNEAFFGQGTRLTVV.

This chain joins TRBV7-8 and TRBJ2-5; TRBD2 agrees at 12 bases. CDR1 and CDR2 from the germline V gene are SGHVS and FQNEAQ. J was trimmed by 4 bases and V by 5 bases; bases with no gene match: 8. CDR3 length: 16 residues. This CDR3 is CASSVSGTSGLETQYF. The CDR3 region has the DNA TGTGCCAGCAGCGTATCCGGGACTAGCGGGTTAGAGACCCAGTACTTC.

The chain employs TRBV10-2 and TRBJ2-1; 10 nucleotides match TRBD1. Germline lookup yields CDR1 WSHSY and CDR2 SAAADI. The CDR3 is 16 amino acids. J lost 3 bases, V lost 6 bases, and 8 bases had no gene match. DNA for the CDR3: TGCGCCAGCAGCCCTCAGACAGGGGGCAACTACAATGAGCAGTTCTTC. Amino acids: CASSPQTGGNYNEQFF.

The chain carries TRBV18 and TRBJ2-7; 10 nucleotides match TRBD2. Germline CDR1 is KGHSH and CDR2 is LQKENI. This CDR3 region has 14 residues. V lost 5 bases and J lost 0; bases outside the gene matches: 1. The CDR3 is CASSTSGNSYEQYF. Here the CDR3 DNA reads TGTGCCAGCTCAACTAGCGGGAACTCCTACGAGCAGTACTTC.

The chain is built from TRBV6-4 and TRBJ2-2, with D unresolved. This CDR3 has 13 residues. CDR1 is MRHNA, CDR2 SNTAGT, per germline. V lost 2 bases, J lost 4 bases, and 5 bases lay in between. CDR3 in amino acids: CASSDTGTGELFF. The CDR3 DNA follows: TGTGCCAGCAGTGACACGGGCACCGGGGAGCTGTTTTTT.

The chain uses TRBV7-3 and TRBJ2-1; 7 positions agree with TRBD2. This CDR3 is built from 14 residues. With V trimmed by 2 bases and J by 9 bases, 7 bases remained unmatched. Germline values: CDR1 SGHTA, CDR2 FQGTGA. The DNA of the CDR3 is TGTGCCAGCAGCTTAGGTTCCACGGGAGGTGAGCAGTTCTTC. It is translated as CASSLGSTGGEQFF.

This chain links TRBV5-1 with TRBJ1-1; no definite D call. V dropped 1 base and J dropped 7 bases, with 11 bases sitting between them. The CDR3 contains 13 residues. Germline CDR1 reads SGHRS; CDR2 reads YFSETQ. Here the CDR3 DNA reads TGCGCCAGCAGCTTGTCGGGAGAGTTTGAAGCTTTCTTT. Its translation: CASSLSGEFEAFF.

This clone was seen a single time. The J gene is TRBJ2-7, the V gene TRBV7-8, with 9 bases matching TRBD1. CDR1 is SGHVS and CDR2 is FQNEAQ in the germline V gene. This CDR3 contains 17 residues. With 5 bases clipped from V and 7 bases from J, the junction kept 18 bases outside the gene matches. The CDR3 protein is CASSAAGSLQGAGEQYF. In nucleotides, the CDR3 is TGTGCCAGCAGCGCAGCAGGGAGCCTACAGGGGGCAGGGGAGCAGTACTTC.

The CDR3 sequence is CASSGTGGKTQYF. CDR3 DNA: TGTGCCAGCAGTGGGACAGGGGGAAAGACCCAGTACTTC. The chain employs TRBV27 and TRBJ2-5; 11 bases map to TRBD1. The length of the CDR3 is 13 residues. J lost 6 bases, V lost 5 bases, and 2 bases had no gene match. Germline lookup yields CDR1 MNHEY and CDR2 SMNVEV (reference sequence).